The clone carrying this T cell receptor (beta chain) occurred many times. V gave up 2 bases and J gave up 6 bases; unmatched junction bases: 3. Germline V CDR1 and CDR2: SGHRS, YFSETQ. CDR3 length equals 15 residues. This record comes from a study of neurological immune-mediated disorders. TCRdb re-called the 5' RACE reads through MiXCR, storing one row per CDR3 protein. The sample records tens of thousands of distinct CDR3 sequences, 2% to 2.5% being singletons. V usage is TRBV5-1 and J usage is TRBJ2-1, with 12 bases matching TRBD2. This sequence originates from a man between 50 and 59 years old with multiple sclerosis. Sequencing was carried out using PBMCs. The DNA of the CDR3 is TGCGCCAGCAGCTTCACTAGCGGGGGGCCCAATGAGCAGTTCTTC. Translated: CASSFTSGGPNEQFF. The variable domain in full, with the rest retrieved from reference TRBV5-1 and TRBJ2-1, is KAGVTQTPRYLIKTRGQQVTLSCSPISGHRSVSWYQQTPGQGLQFLFEYFSETQRNKGNFPGRFSGRQFSNSRSEMNVSTLELGDSALYLCASSFTSGGPNEQFFGPGTRLTVL.